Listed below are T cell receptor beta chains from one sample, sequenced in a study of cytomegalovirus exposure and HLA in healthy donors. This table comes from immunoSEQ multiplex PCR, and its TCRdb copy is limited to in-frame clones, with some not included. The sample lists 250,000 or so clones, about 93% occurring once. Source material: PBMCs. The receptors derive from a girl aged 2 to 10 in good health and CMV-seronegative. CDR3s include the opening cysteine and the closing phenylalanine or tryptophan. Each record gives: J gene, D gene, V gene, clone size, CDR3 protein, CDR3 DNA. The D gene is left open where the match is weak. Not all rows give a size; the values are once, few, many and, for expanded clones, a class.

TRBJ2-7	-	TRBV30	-	CASAGVGYEQYF	TGTGCCTCCGCAGGGGTGGGATACGAGCAGTACTTC
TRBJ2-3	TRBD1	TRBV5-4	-	CASSNAGTDITDTQYF	TGTGCCAGCAGCAATGCCGGGACAGACATCACAGATACGCAGTATTTT
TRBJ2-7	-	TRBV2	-	CASSGWIRISYEQYF	TGTGCCAGCAGTGGGTGGATCAGGATTTCCTACGAGCAGTACTTC
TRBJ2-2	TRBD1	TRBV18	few	CASSPKTGSTGELFF	TGTGCCAGCTCACCCAAGACAGGGAGCACCGGGGAGCTGTTTTTT
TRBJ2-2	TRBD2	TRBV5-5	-	CASSQGTSGIGELFF	TGTGCCAGCAGCCAGGGGACTAGCGGGATCGGGGAGCTGTTTTTT
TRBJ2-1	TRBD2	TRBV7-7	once	CASRPDTLRGSGGRYNEQFF	TGTGCTAGCAGGCCTGACACCCTTAGGGGAAGCGGGGGGCGATACAATGAGCAGTTCTTC
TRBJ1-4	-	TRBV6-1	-	CASSELVPGVYREKLFF	TGTGCCAGCAGTGAATTAGTTCCGGGGGTGTACAGGGAAAAACTGTTTTTT
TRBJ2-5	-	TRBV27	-	CASSFIGEQNMKQETQYF	TGTGCCAGCAGTTTTATTGGGGAGCAGAATATGAAACAAGAGACCCAGTACTTC
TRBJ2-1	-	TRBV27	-	CASSYGLYNEQFF	TGTGCCAGCAGTTACGGACTCTACAATGAGCAGTTCTTC
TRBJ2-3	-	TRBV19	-	CASSTLAVITDTQYF	TGTGCCAGTAGTACTCTAGCCGTGATCACCGATACGCAGTATTTT
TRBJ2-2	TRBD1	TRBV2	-	CASSDGQGAGELFF	TGTGCCAGCAGTGACGGCCAGGGGGCCGGGGAGCTGTTTTTT
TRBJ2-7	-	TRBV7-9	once	CASSLYVSRVYEQYF	TGTGCCAGCAGCTTATATGTCTCGCGGGTCTACGAGCAGTACTTC
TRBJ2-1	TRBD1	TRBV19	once	CASSIGTGTYNEQFF	TGTGCCAGTAGTATTGGGACAGGTACCTACAATGAGCAGTTCTTC
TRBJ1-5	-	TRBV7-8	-	CASSWEWRGRNQPQHF	TGTGCCAGCAGCTGGGAATGGCGGGGCCGGAATCAGCCCCAGCATTTT
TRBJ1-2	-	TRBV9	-	CASSVLTGNANYGYTF	TGTGCCAGCAGCGTACTTACGGGGAATGCTAACTATGGCTACACCTTC
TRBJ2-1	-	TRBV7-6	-	CASSLAGGPLTEQFF	TGTGCCAGCAGCTTAGCGGGGGGGCCGCTAACTGAGCAGTTCTTC
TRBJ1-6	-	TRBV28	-	CASSFRGGSLHF	TGTGCCAGCAGTTTTCGAGGGGGATCCCTCCACTTT
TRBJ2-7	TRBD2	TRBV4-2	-	CASSQSGIAGSYEQYF	TGTGCCAGCAGCCAATCCGGGATAGCGGGTTCCTACGAGCAGTACTTC
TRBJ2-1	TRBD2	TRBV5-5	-	CASRQLANDYNEQFF	TGTGCCAGCAGGCAACTAGCGAATGACTACAATGAGCAGTTCTTC
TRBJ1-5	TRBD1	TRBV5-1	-	CASSFNGQGKSALAF	TGCGCCAGCAGCTTCAACGGACAGGGGAAATCAGCCCTAGCATTT
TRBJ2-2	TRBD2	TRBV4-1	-	CASSHPTGGRGNTGELFF	TGCGCCAGCAGCCACCCCACAGGCGGGAGAGGGAACACCGGGGAGCTGTTTTTT
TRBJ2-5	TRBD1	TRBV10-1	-	CASSRTGGDQETQYF	TGCGCCAGCAGTCGTACAGGGGGCGACCAAGAGACCCAGTACTTC
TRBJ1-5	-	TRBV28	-	CASSFRQSNQPQHF	TGTGCCAGCAGTTTTAGACAGTCCAATCAGCCCCAGCATTTT
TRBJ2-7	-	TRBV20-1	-	CSAKTTYEQYF	TGCAGTGCGAAGACTACCTACGAGCAGTACTTC
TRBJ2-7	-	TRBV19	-	CASSRGSGTSTYEQYF	TGTGCCAGTAGTAGGGGATCCGGGACTTCTACCTACGAGCAGTACTTC
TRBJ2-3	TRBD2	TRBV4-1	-	CASSQDDSRGGASTDTQYF	TGCGCCAGCAGCCAAGATGATTCCCGCGGGGGGGCGAGCACAGATACGCAGTATTTT
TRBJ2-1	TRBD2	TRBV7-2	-	CASSLAATSGMNEQFF	TGTGCCAGCAGCTTAGCCGCTACTAGCGGGATGAATGAGCAGTTCTTC
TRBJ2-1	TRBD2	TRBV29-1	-	CSVEGGTSGRLDEQFF	TGCAGCGTTGAAGGAGGGACTAGCGGGAGATTGGATGAGCAGTTCTTC
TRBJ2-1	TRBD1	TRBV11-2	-	CASSFPGTESNEQFF	TGTGCCAGCAGCTTCCCCGGGACAGAGTCCAATGAGCAGTTCTTC
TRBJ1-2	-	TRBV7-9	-	CASSLRDNYGYTF	TGTGCCAGCAGCCTCAGGGATAACTATGGCTACACCTTC
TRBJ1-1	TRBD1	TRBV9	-	CASSVKPGQGPMNTEAFF	TGTGCCAGCAGCGTAAAACCGGGACAGGGACCAATGAACACTGAAGCTTTCTTT
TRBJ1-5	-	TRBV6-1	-	CASSAYWTENSNQPQHF	TGTGCCAGCAGTGCCTATTGGACAGAGAATAGCAATCAGCCCCAGCATTTT
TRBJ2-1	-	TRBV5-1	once	CASSLVGSGVNEQFF	TGCGCCAGCAGCTTGGTCGGTTCAGGGGTAAATGAGCAGTTCTTC
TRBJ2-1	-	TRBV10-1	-	CASSGSAGLSYNEQFF	TGCGCCAGCAGTGGCTCGGCGGGCCTCTCCTACAATGAGCAGTTCTTC
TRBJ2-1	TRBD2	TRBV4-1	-	CASSLGQSGGLSEQFF	TGCGCCAGCAGCCTCGGTCAGAGCGGGGGGCTTAGTGAGCAGTTCTTC
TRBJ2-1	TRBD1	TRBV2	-	CASSPRTGDNEQFF	TGTGCCAGCAGTCCACGCACAGGGGACAATGAGCAGTTCTTC
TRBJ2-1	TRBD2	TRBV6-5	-	CASNKAGAFYNEQFF	TGTGCCAGCAACAAAGCGGGAGCGTTTTACAATGAGCAGTTCTTC
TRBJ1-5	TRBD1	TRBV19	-	CASSRGTGSTTSNQPQHF	TGTGCCAGTAGTCGAGGGACAGGGAGCACGACAAGCAATCAGCCCCAGCATTTT
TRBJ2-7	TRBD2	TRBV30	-	CAWSATWGGTTIYEQYF	TGTGCCTGGAGTGCGACCTGGGGGGGGACTACTATCTACGAGCAGTACTTC
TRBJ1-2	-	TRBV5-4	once	CASSPYLLGVVGGYTF	TGTGCCAGCAGCCCATATCTTCTAGGTGTTGTAGGTGGCTACACCTTC
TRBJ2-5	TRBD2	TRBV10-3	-	CAISESGGGLETQYF	TGTGCCATCAGTGAGTCGGGGGGGGGTCTGGAGACCCAGTACTTC
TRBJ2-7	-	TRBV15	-	CATSRTAAYEQYF	TGTGCCACCAGCCGGACAGCAGCGTACGAGCAGTACTTC
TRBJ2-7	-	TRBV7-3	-	CASSLQAGILYEQYF	TGTGCCAGCAGCTTACAGGCAGGAATACTCTACGAGCAGTACTTC
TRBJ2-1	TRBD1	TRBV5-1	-	CASSPGDRGYYNEQFF	TGCGCCAGCAGCCCGGGGGACAGGGGCTACTACAATGAGCAGTTCTTC
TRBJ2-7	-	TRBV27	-	CASSLSRGVAGPYEQYF	TGTGCCAGCAGTTTATCGCGCGGGGTGGCAGGGCCCTACGAGCAGTACTTC
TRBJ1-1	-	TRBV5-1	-	CASSLEGENTEAFF	TGCGCCAGCAGCTTGGAAGGGGAGAACACTGAAGCTTTCTTT
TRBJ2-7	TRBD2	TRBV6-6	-	CASSLRAGGLTYEQYF	TGTGCCAGCAGCTTAAGAGCGGGGGGCCTTACCTACGAGCAGTACTTC